This record concerns one T cell receptor beta chain sequence. Subjects aged 18 to 65 presented with newly diagnosed hyperthyroidism of less than 2 months' duration. Criteria for exclusion of patients were uncontrolled infection, other autoimmune disease, pregnancy or lactation. Thyroid ultrasound, orbital computed tomography, clinical symptoms, and serum thyroxine and TRAb underpinned diagnoses. These data are taken from a study of T cells in Graves' hyperthyroidism and ophthalmopathy. RNA transcripts were the template for amplifying TCR beta CDR3 regions. In the first-round RT-PCR of the TCR CDR3, the HTBI primer set was used. TCRdb redid the calling of the multiplex PCR reads with MiXCR, one entry per CDR3 protein. The sample consists of about 560,000 distinct CDR3 sequences, about 14% of them appearing once. Trimming removed 5 bases at V and 7 bases at J, with 11 bases between. Germline CDR1 and CDR2: MNHEY and SMNVEV (reference sequence). There are 12 residues in the CDR3.

This sequence originates from a woman aged 40 to 49 with Graves' hyperthyroidism. The sample was blood. The chain has TRBV27 and TRBJ1-2; D is unclear. The CDR3 loop reads CASSTGNSGYTF. The CDR3 coding sequence is TGTGCCAGCAGTACGGGTAATAGTGGCTACACCTTC.